This T cell receptor (beta chain) was obtained from a study of shared clonotypes between healthy human individuals. CDR1 is LGHNA, CDR2 YSLEER, per germline. CDR3 size: 15 residues. V was pared by 0 bases and J by 3 bases, with 4 bases of the junction left unmatched. The table came from immunoSEQ multiplex PCR; TCRdb's copy has only in-frame clones and leaves some out. The data show over a million clones, approximately 96% seen once. This receptor was identified in a man aged 25-45 years in good health. The gene calls are TRBV4-3 and TRBJ2-5; 7 positions match TRBD2. The material sequenced was naive CD4+ T cells sorted from blood. As for subset: CD45RA+ positively selected. CDR3 DNA sequence: TGCGCCAGCAGCCAAGACTCTAGCGGAGAAGAGACCCAGTACTTC. This encodes CASSQDSSGEETQYF.